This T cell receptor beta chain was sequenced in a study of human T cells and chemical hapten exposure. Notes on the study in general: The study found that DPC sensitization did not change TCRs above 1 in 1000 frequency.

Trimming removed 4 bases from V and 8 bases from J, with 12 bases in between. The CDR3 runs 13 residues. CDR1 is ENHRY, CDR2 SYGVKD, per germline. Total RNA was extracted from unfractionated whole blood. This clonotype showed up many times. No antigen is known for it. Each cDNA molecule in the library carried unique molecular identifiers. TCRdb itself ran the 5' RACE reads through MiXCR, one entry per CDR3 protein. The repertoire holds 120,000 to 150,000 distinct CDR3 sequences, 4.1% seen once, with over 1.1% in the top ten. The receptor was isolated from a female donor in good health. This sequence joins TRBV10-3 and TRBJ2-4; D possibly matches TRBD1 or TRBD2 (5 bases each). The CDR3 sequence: CAISGGAGDIQYF. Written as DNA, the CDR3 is TGTGCCATCAGTGGAGGGGCTGGAGACATTCAGTACTTC.